One sample yielded the 28 T cell receptor beta chains listed below, sequenced in a study of yellow fever vaccine responses in identical twins. One entry per CDR3 protein results from TCRdb running MiXCR on the RT-PCR reads. This sample has 3,500 to 5,000 distinct CDR3 sequences, with less than 90% found just once. This specimen consisted of T cells from blood (PBMCs), unsorted or a sorted subset (not recorded which), obtained before or after yellow fever vaccination (not recorded which). These receptors all come from a woman aged 18-29 years who received the yellow fever vaccine.

The chain combines TRBV2 with TRBJ2-2; D unclear. CDR1 SNHLY and CDR2 FYNNEI come from the germline V gene. Trimming removed 6 bases from V and 5 bases from J, with 10 bases in between. The CDR3 is made up of 13 amino acids. The DNA of the CDR3 is TGTGCCAGCAGCGTCTTCCAAACCGGGGAGCTGTTTTTT. Its protein is CASSVFQTGELFF.

In nucleotides, the CDR3 is TGTGCCAGCAGCCTGAGCGGGAATTCCTACGAGCAGTACTTC. Amino acid sequence: CASSLSGNSYEQYF. The genes are TRBV3-1 and TRBJ2-7; TRBD2 agrees at 7 bases. The CDR3 is 14 amino acids. Germline V CDR1 and CDR2: LGHDT, YNNKEL (reference sequence). The J segment lost 1 base and the V segment lost 4 bases, leaving 4 bases of the junction unmatched.

V usage is TRBV5-1 and J usage is TRBJ2-1; 7 bases fit TRBD1. In germline, CDR1 is SGHRS, CDR2 YFSETQ. V was clipped by 2 bases and J by 7 bases; unmatched bases: 9. The CDR3 length is 15 residues. The CDR3 DNA follows: TGCGCCAGCAGCTTTATGACAGGGAGTAGGAATGAGCAGTTCTTC. Its protein product is CASSFMTGSRNEQFF. Complete variable domain (other parts from reference TRBV5-1 and TRBJ2-1): KAGVTQTPRYLIKTRGQQVTLSCSPISGHRSVSWYQQTPGQGLQFLFEYFSETQRNKGNFPGRFSGRQFSNSRSEMNVSTLELGDSALYLCASSFMTGSRNEQFFGPGTRLTVL.

The chain couples TRBV5-1 to TRBJ2-2, with a weak D call TRBD2 (5 bases). In germline, CDR1 is SGHRS, CDR2 YFSETQ. The CDR3 is made up of 16 amino acids. V lost 0 bases to trimming and J lost 4 bases, with 13 bases between them. The CDR3 DNA sequence: TGCGCCAGCAGCTTGGTCGTTGGAGGCGGCACCGGGGAGCTGTTTTTT. This codes for CASSLVVGGGTGELFF.

The chain is built from TRBV5-1 and TRBJ2-5; TRBD1 matches at 9 bases. Germline assignment: CDR1 SGHRS and CDR2 YFSETQ. Trimming removed 4 bases from V and 5 bases from J; junction bases left unmatched: 6. This CDR3 comprises 14 residues. CDR3 sequence (DNA): TGCGCCAGCAGCCCCGTGGACAGGGGTGAGACCCAGTACTTC. Translation: CASSPVDRGETQYF.

The V and J genes are TRBV4-3 and TRBJ2-5; D unresolved. Trimming left V 4 bases short and J 0 bases short, with 6 bases between. The CDR3 loop spans 13 amino acids. CDR1 and CDR2 from the germline V gene are LGHNA and YSLEER. CDR3 protein: CASSLQYQETQYF. The CDR3 nucleotides are TGCGCCAGCAGCCTACAATACCAAGAGACCCAGTACTTC.

The chain couples TRBV2 to TRBJ2-5; D not certain. V lost 5 bases, J lost 3 bases, and 4 bases lay in between. This CDR3 is built from 11 residues. Per the germline V gene, CDR1 is SNHLY and CDR2 is FYNNEI. The DNA for the CDR3 is TGTGCCAGCAGTACGGAAGAGACCCAGTACTTC. This gives the protein CASSTEETQYF.

The rearrangement joins TRBV14 to TRBJ2-1, with unresolved D. V lost 5 bases to trimming and J lost 4 bases, with 15 bases between them. The CDR3 is 15 amino acids. Germline CDR1 and CDR2: SGHDN and FVKESK. The CDR3 here is CASSITRAPYNEQFF. The CDR3 DNA is TGTGCCAGCAGCATAACTCGGGCCCCTTACAATGAGCAGTTCTTC.

The chain is built from TRBV5-6 and TRBJ2-7; no reliable D call. CDR3 size: 14 residues. V was cut by 0 bases and J by 6 bases, with 13 bases left in between. The germline CDR1 and CDR2 sequences are SGHDT and YYEEEE. CDR3 amino acids: CASSLGSSWLEQYF. In DNA, the CDR3 is TGTGCCAGCAGCTTGGGGAGTTCGTGGCTCGAGCAGTACTTC.

The chain joins TRBV5-1 to TRBJ2-3, with a possible D match to TRBD1 (6 bases). This CDR3 contains 15 residues. Germline values: CDR1 SGHRS, CDR2 YFSETQ. Trimming left V 0 bases short and J 3 bases short, with 11 bases between. In DNA, the CDR3 is TGCGCCAGCAGCTTGGCGACAGGTCCTACAGATACGCAGTATTTT. It codes for CASSLATGPTDTQYF.

This rearrangement joins TRBV11-1 to TRBJ2-1; D remains unclear. Germline assignment: CDR1 SGHAT and CDR2 FQDESV (reference sequence). The V end lost 0 bases, the J end lost 0 bases, and 9 bases lay between the germline ends. The CDR3 runs 16 residues. CDR3 protein: CASSLADGSSYNEQFF. The CDR3 DNA reads TGTGCCAGCAGCTTAGCCGACGGTAGCTCCTACAATGAGCAGTTCTTC.

This sequence joins TRBV2 and TRBJ2-5; 7 bases agree with TRBD1. CDR3 size: 13 residues. The V segment lost 7 bases and the J segment 1 base; nucleotides outside the gene matches: 3. Per germline, CDR1 SNHLY and CDR2 FYNNEI. CDR3 nucleotides: TGTGCCAGCAAAGGGACAGCCCAAGAGACCCAGTACTTC. This codes for CASKGTAQETQYF.

The chain combines TRBV11-2 with TRBJ2-1; D tentatively reads TRBD1 or TRBD2 (5 bases each). Between the trimmed V and J ends, which lost 4 bases and 9 bases, there was a span of 19 bases. Germline CDR1 and CDR2: SGHAT and FQNNGV. The CDR3 has 15 residues. The DNA of the CDR3 is TGTGCCAGCAGCTCCGTCCCGGGACCCTTGGGTGAGCAGTTCTTC. It encodes CASSSVPGPLGEQFF.

The chain couples TRBV7-9 to TRBJ2-1; 7 bases fit TRBD2. Germline CDR1 and CDR2: SEHNR and FQNEAQ (reference sequence). With 5 bases clipped from V and 7 bases from J, the junction kept 8 bases outside the gene matches. This CDR3 is 14 amino acids long. CDR3 in DNA: TGTGCCAGCAGCCTGTTGGCGGGAGCAAATGAGCAGTTCTTC. Residues: CASSLLAGANEQFF.

The chain employs TRBV29-1 and TRBJ2-7; D is unclear. V was shortened by 4 bases and J by 2 bases, with 6 bases between the two germline ends. Germline CDR1 is SQVTM and CDR2 is ANQGSEA. This CDR3 is built from 11 residues. In nucleotides, the CDR3 is TGCAGCGTTGCAGGCACCTACGAGCAGTACTTC. Translating gives CSVAGTYEQYF.

V gene TRBV6-1 combines with J gene TRBJ2-7; TRBD2 might be the D (5 bases). CDR3 size: 14 residues. Trimming shortened V by 6 bases and J by 5 bases, and 17 bases separated the two germline ends. CDR1 MNHNS and CDR2 SASEGT come from the germline V gene. In DNA, the CDR3 is TGTGCCAGCAGGACCCTTAGAAGGGAGAACGAGCAGTACTTC. This sequence encodes CASRTLRRENEQYF.

The rearrangement uses TRBV11-2 and TRBJ2-1; 7 positions match TRBD2. V was pared by 5 bases and J by 1 base, with 8 bases of the junction left unmatched. The length of the CDR3 is 16 residues. Germline lookup yields CDR1 SGHAT and CDR2 FQNNGV. This CDR3 is CASSPTGGGSYNEQFF. The CDR3 coding sequence is TGTGCCAGCAGCCCAACGGGCGGGGGTTCCTACAATGAGCAGTTCTTC.

This chain's CDR3 is CSARGEGEKLFF. The CDR3, as DNA: TGCAGTGCTAGAGGGGAAGGGGAAAAACTGTTTTTT. The V gene is TRBV20-1, the J gene TRBJ1-4, with unresolved D. CDR1 is DFQATT and CDR2 is SNEGSKA in the germline V gene (reference sequence). The CDR3 is 12 residues long. Trimming took 1 base from V and 8 from J, leaving 8 bases between them.

The chain links TRBV12-3 or TRBV12-4 to TRBJ2-7; 8 bases are a match to TRBD1. CDR3 length: 15 amino acids. After removal of 2 bases from V and 5 bases from J, the junction contained 8 bases not matched to a gene. This CDR3 is CASSLPTGESHEQYF. DNA of the CDR3: TGTGCCAGCAGTTTACCGACAGGGGAGAGCCACGAGCAGTACTTC.

The gene calls are TRBV29-1 and TRBJ2-1, with D perhaps matching TRBD2 (6 bases). Per germline, CDR1 SQVTM and CDR2 ANQGSEA. The CDR3 runs to 13 residues. The V end was cut by 8 bases, the J end by 6 bases, with 17 bases between. Here the CDR3 reads CSFGGTFGNEQFF. In nucleotides, the CDR3 is TGCAGCTTCGGAGGGACCTTTGGCAATGAGCAGTTCTTC.

The chain employs TRBV29-1 and TRBJ2-7; D possibly uses TRBD1 or TRBD2 (5 bases each). With 4 bases removed from V and 7 bases from J, the gap between germline ends came to 14 bases. This CDR3 comprises 12 residues. Germline CDR1 reads SQVTM; CDR2 reads ANQGSEA. This CDR3 is CSVVRERGEQYF. DNA of the CDR3: TGCAGCGTTGTCAGGGAAAGAGGGGAGCAGTACTTC.

This chain uses TRBV7-3 with TRBJ2-1; TRBD1 matches 7 bases. The germline gives CDR1 SGHTA, CDR2 FQGTGA. V shed 4 bases, J shed 9 bases, and the junction held 9 bases outside the gene matches. The CDR3 consists of 14 residues. CDR3 protein: CASSSGTEVSEQFF. The CDR3 DNA is TGTGCCAGCAGCTCAGGGACAGAAGTGAGTGAGCAGTTCTTC. The full variable domain, its missing parts supplied by reference TRBV7-3 and TRBJ2-1, is GAGVSQTPSNKVTEKGKYVELRCDPISGHTALYWYRQSLGQGPEFLIYFQGTGAADDSGLPNDRFFAVRPEGSVSTLKIQRTERGDSAVYLCASSSGTEVSEQFFGPGTRLTVL.

The chain employs TRBV23-1 and TRBJ1-6; weak D call: TRBD1 (5 bases). TRBV23-1 is an open reading frame, and its role is uncertain. V lost 4 bases and J lost 8, with 6 bases in between. This CDR3 is 12 amino acids long. The CDR3 protein is CASSRGDSPLHF. CDR3 in DNA: TGCGCCAGCAGTCGGGGGGATTCACCCCTCCACTTT.

The chain joins TRBV29-1 to TRBJ2-5; D not resolved. CDR3 length: 12 residues. V lost 4 bases and J 5 bases, leaving 11 bases between the germline ends. CDR1 SQVTM and CDR2 ANQGSEA come from the germline V gene. CDR3 in amino acids: CSVVRFGETQYF. The DNA of the CDR3 is TGCAGCGTTGTAAGGTTTGGGGAGACCCAGTACTTC.

The chain combines TRBV10-3 with TRBJ1-5; tentatively, D is TRBD1 (5 bases). V was pared by 10 bases and J by 4 bases, with 11 bases between. The CDR3 spans 12 residues. Germline CDR1 ENHRY, CDR2 SYGVKD. CDR3 loop: CATTTGNQPQHF. CDR3 DNA sequence: TGTGCCACTACAACAGGAAATCAGCCCCAGCATTTT.

CDR3 sequence reads: CASSLVGAYEQYF. CDR3 nucleotides: TGTGCCAGCAGCTTAGTAGGGGCCTACGAGCAGTACTTC. The V gene is TRBV13, the J gene TRBJ2-7, with TRBD1 as a possible D gene (5 bases). CDR3 length: 13 residues. Germline V gene lookup returns CDR1 PRHDT and CDR2 FYEKMQ (reference sequence). Trimming pared 1 base from V and 2 bases from J, leaving 6 bases between. The full variable domain, its missing parts supplied by reference TRBV13 and TRBJ2-7, is AAGVIQSPRHLIKEKRETATLKCYPIPRHDTVYWYQQGPGQDPQFLISFYEKMQSDKGSIPDRFSAQQFSDYHSELNMSSLELGDSALYFCASSLVGAYEQYFGPGTRLTVT.

The genes are TRBV11-2 and TRBJ2-2; D might be TRBD1 (6 bases). The CDR3 consists of 13 residues. CDR1 and CDR2 from the germline V gene are SGHAT and FQNNGV. V was cut by 5 bases and J by 7 bases, with 11 bases left in between. The CDR3 region has the DNA TGTGCCAGCAGCGTACTACAGGGCGGGGAGCTGTTTTTT. Residues: CASSVLQGGELFF.

The chain carries TRBV14 and TRBJ1-6; D perhaps matches TRBD1 (6 bases). Germline CDR1 is SGHDN and CDR2 is FVKESK. V was pared by 6 bases and J by 4 bases, with 13 bases between. The CDR3 contains 15 residues. The CDR3 is CASSQGNGYNSPLHF. CDR3 bases: TGTGCCAGCAGTCAGGGGAACGGTTATAATTCACCCCTCCACTTT.